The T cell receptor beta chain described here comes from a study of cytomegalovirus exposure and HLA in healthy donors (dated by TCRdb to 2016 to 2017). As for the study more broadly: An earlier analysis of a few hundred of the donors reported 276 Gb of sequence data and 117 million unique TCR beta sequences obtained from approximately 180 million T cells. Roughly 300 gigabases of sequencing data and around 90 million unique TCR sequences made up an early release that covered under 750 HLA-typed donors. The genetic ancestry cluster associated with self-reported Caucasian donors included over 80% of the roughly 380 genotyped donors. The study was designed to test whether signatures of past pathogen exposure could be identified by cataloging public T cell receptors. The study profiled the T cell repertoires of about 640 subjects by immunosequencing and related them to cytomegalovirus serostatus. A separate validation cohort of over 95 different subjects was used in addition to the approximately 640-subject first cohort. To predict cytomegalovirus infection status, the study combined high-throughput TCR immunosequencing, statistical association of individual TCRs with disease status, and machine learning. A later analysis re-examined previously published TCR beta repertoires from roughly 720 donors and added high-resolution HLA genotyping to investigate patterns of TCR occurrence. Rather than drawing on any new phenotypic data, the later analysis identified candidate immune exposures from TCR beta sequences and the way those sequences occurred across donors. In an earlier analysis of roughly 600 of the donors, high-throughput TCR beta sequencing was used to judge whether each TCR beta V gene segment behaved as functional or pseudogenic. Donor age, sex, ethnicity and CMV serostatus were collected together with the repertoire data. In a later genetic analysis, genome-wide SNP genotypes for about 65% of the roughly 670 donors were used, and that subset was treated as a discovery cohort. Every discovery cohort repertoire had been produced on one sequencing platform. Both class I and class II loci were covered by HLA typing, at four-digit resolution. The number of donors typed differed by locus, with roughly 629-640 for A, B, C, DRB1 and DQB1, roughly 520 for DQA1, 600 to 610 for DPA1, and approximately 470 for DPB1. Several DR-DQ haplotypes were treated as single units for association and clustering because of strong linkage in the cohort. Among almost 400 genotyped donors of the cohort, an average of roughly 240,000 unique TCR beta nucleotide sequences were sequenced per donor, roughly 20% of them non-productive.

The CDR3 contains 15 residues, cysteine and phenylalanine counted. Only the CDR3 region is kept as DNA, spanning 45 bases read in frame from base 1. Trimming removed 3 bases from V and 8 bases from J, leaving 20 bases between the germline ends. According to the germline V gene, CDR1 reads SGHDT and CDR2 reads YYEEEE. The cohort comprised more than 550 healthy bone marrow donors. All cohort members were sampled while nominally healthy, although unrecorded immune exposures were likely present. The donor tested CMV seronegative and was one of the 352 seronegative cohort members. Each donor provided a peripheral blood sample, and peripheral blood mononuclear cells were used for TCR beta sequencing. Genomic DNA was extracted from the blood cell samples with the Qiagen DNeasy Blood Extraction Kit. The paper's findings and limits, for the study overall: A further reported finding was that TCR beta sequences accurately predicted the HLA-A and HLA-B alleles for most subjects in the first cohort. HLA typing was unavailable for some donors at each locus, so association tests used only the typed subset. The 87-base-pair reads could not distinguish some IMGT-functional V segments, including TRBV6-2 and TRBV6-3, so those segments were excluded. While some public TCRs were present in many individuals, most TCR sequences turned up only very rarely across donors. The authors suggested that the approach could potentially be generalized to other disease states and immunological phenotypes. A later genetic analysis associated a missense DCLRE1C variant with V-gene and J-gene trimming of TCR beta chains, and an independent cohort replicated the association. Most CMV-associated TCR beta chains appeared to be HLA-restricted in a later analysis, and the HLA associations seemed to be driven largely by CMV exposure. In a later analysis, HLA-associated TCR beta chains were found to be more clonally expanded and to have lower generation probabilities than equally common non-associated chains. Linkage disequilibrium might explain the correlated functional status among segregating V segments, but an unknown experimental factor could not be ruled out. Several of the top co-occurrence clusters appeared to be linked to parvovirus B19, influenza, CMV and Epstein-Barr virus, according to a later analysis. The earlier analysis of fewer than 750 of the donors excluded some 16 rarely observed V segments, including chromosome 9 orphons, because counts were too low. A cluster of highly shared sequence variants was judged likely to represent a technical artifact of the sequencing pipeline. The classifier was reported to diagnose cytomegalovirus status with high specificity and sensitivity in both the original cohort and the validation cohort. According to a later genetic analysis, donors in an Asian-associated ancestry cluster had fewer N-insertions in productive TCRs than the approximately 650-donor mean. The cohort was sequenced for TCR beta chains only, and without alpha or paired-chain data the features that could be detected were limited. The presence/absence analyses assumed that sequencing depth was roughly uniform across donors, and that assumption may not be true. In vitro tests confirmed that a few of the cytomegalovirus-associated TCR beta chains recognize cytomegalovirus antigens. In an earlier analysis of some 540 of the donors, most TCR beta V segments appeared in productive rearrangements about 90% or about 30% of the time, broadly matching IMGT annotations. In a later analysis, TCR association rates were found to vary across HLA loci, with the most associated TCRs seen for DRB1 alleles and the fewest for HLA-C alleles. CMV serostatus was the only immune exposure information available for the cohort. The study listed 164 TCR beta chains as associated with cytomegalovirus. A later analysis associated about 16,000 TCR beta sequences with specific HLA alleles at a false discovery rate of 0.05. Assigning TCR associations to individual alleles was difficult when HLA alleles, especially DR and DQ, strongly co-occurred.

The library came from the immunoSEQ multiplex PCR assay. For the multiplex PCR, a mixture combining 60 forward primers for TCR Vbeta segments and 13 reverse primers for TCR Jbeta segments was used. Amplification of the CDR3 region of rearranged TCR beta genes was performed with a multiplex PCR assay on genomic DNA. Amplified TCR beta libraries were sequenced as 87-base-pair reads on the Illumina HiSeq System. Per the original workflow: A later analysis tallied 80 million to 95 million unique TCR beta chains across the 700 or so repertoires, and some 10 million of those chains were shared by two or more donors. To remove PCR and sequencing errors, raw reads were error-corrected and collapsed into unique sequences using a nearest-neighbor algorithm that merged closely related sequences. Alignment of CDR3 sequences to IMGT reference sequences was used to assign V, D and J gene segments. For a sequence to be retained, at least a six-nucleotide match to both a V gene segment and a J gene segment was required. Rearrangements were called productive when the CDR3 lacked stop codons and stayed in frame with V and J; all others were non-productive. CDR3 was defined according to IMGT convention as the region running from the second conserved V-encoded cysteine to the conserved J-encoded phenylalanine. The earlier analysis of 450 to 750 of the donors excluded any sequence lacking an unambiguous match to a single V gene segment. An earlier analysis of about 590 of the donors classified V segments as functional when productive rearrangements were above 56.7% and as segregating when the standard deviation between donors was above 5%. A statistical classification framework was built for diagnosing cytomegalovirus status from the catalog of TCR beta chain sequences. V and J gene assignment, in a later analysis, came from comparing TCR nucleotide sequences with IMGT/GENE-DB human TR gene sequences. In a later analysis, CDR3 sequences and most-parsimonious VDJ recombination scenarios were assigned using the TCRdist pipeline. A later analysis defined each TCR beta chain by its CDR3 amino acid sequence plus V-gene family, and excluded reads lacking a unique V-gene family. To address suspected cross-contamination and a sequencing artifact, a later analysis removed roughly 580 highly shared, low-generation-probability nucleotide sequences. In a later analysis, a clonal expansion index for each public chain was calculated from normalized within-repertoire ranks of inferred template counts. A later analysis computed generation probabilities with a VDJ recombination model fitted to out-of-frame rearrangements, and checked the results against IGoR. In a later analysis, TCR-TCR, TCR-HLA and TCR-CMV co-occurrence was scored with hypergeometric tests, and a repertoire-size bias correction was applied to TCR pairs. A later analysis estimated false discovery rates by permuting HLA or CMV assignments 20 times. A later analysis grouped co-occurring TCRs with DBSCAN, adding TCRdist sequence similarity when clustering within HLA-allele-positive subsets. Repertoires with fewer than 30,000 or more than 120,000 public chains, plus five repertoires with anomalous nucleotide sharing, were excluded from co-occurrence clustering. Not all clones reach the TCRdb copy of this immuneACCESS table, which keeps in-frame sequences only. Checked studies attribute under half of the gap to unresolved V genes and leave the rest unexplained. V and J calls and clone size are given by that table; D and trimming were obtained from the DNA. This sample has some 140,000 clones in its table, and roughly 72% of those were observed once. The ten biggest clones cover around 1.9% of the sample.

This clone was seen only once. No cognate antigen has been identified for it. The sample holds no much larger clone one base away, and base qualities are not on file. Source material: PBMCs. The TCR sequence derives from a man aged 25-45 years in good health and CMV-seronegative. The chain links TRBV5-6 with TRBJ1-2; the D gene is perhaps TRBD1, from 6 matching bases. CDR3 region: CASSSGLEEGGGYTF. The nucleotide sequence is TGTGCCAGCAGCTCGGGACTTGAGGAGGGGGGGGGCTACACCTTC.